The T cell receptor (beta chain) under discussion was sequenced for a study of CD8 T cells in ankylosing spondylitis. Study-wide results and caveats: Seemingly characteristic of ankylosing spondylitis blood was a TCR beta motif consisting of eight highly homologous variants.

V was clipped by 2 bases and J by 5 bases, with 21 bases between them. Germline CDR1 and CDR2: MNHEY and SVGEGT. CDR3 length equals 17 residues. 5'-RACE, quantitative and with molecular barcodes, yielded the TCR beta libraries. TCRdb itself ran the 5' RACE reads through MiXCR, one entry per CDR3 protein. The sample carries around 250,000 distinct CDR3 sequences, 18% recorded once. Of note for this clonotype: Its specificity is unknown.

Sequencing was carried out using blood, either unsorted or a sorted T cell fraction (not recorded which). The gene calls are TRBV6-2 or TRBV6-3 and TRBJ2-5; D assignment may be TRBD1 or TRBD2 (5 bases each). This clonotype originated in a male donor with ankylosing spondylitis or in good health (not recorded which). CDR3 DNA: TGTGCCAGCAGTTACGAGCCCGGGACGGCAGGTTGGGAGACCCAGTACTTC. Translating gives CASSYEPGTAGWETQYF.